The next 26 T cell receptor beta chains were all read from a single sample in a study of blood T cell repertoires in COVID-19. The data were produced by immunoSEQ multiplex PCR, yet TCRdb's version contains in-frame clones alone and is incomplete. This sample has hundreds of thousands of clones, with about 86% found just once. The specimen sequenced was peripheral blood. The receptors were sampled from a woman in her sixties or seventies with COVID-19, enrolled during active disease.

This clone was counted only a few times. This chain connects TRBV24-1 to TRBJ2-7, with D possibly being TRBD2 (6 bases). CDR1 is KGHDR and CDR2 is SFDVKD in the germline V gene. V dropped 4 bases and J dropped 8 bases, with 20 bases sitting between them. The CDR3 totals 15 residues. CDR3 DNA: TGTGCCACCAGTGAAGGGACGGGACTCAAAAGCAAGCAGTACTTC. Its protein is CATSEGTGLKSKQYF.

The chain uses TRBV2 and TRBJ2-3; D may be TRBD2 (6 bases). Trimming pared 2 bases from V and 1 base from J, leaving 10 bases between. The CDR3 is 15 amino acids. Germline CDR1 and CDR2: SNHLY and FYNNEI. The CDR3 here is CASSEPPGGTDTQYF. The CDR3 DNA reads TGTGCCAGCAGTGAACCGCCGGGGGGCACAGATACGCAGTATTTT.

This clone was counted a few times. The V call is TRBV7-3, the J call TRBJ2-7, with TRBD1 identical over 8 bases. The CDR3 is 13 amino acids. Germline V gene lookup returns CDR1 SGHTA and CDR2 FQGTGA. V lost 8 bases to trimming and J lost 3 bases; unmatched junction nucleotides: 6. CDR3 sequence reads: CASGDGQGYEQYF. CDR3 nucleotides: TGTGCCAGCGGCGACGGACAGGGCTACGAGCAGTACTTC. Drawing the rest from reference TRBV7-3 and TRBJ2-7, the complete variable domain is GAGVSQTPSNKVTEKGKYVELRCDPISGHTALYWYRQSLGQGPEFLIYFQGTGAADDSGLPNDRFFAVRPEGSVSTLKIQRTERGDSAVYLCASGDGQGYEQYFGPGTRLTVT.

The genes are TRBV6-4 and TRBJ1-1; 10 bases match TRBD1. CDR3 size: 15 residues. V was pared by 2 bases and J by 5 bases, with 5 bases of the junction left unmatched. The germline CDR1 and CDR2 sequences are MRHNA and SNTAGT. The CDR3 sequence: CASSDPGQGRTEAFF. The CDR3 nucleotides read TGTGCCAGCAGTGACCCGGGACAGGGGCGGACTGAAGCTTTCTTT.

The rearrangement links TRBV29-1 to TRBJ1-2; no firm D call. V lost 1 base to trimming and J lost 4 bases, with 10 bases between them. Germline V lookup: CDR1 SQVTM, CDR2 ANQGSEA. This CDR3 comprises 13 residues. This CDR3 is CSVEVQIRYGYTF. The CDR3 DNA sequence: TGCAGCGTTGAAGTACAAATCCGCTATGGCTACACCTTC.

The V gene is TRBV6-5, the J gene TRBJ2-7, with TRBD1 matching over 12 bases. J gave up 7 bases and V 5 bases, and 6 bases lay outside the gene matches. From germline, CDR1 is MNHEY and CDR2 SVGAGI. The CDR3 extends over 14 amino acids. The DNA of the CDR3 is TGTGCCAGCAGTCAGGGACAGGGGGCTTGGGAGCAGTACTTC. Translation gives CASSQGQGAWEQYF.

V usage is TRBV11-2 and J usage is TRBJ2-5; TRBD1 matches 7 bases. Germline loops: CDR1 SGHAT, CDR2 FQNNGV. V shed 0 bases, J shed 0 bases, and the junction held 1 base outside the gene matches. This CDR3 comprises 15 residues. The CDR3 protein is CASSLEQGDQETQYF. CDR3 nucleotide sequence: TGTGCCAGCAGCTTAGAGCAGGGGGACCAAGAGACCCAGTACTTC.

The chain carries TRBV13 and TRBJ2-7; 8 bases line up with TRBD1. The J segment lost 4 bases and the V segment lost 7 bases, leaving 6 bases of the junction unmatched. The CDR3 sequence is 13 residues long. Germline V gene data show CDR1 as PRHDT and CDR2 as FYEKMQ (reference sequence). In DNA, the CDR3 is TGTGCCAGCAACAGGGGGATTTCTTACGAGCAGTACTTC. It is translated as CASNRGISYEQYF.

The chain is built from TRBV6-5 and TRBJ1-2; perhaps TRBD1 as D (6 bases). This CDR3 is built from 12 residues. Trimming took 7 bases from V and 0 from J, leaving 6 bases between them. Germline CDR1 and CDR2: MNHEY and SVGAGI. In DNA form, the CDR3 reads TGTGCCAGCAAGGGGGCTAACTATGGCTACACCTTC. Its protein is CASKGANYGYTF.

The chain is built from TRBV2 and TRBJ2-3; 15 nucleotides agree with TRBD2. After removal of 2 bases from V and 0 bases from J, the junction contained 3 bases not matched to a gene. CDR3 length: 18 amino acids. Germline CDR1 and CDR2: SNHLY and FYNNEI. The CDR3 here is CASSEFGLAGGSTDTQYF. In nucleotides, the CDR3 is TGTGCCAGCAGTGAATTTGGACTAGCGGGGGGGAGCACAGATACGCAGTATTTT.

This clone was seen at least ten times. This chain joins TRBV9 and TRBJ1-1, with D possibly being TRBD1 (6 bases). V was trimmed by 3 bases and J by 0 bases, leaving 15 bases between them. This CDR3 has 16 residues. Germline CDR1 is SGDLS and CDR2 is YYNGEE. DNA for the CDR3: TGTGCCAGCAGCGCGTCTTACAGGGACCTGAACACTGAAGCTTTCTTT. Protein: CASSASYRDLNTEAFF.

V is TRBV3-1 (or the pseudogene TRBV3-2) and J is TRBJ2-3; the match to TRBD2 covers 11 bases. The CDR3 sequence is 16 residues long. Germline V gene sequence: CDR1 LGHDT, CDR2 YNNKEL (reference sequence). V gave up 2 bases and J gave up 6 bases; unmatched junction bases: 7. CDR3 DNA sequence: TGTGCCAGCAGCCAATTAGCGGGGGGGCGTGGGGATACGCAGTATTTT. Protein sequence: CASSQLAGGRGDTQYF.

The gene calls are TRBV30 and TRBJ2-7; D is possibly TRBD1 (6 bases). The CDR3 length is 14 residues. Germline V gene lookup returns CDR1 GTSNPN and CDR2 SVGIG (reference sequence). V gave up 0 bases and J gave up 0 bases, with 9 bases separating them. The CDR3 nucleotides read TGTGCCTGGAGTGTCCAGGGGTACTCCTACGAGCAGTACTTC. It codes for CAWSVQGYSYEQYF.

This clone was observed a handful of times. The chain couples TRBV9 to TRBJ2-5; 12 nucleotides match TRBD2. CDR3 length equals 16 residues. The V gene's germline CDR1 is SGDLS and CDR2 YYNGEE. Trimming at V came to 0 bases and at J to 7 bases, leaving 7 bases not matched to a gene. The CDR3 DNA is TGTGCCAGCAGCGTAGCTTGGACTAGCGGGGAGGGGACCCAGTACTTC. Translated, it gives CASSVAWTSGEGTQYF. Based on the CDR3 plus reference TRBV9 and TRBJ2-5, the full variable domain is DSGVTQTPKHLITATGQRVTLRCSPRSGDLSVYWYQQSLDQGLQFLIQYYNGEERAKGNILERFSAQQFPDLHSELNLSSLELGDSALYFCASSVAWTSGEGTQYFGPGTRLLVL.

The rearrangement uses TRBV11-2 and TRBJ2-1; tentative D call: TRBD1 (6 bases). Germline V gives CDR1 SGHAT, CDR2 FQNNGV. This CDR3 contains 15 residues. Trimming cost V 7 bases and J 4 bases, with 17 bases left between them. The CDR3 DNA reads TGTGCCAGCACCCCGGGGACACCCCATTACAATGAGCAGTTCTTC. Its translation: CASTPGTPHYNEQFF.

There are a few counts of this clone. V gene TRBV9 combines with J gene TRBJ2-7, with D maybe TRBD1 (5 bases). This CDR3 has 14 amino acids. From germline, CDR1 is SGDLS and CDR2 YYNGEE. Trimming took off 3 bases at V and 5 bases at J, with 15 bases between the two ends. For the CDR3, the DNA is TGTGCCAGCAGCGAGTCAGGGATTGTGGACGAGCAGTACTTC. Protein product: CASSESGIVDEQYF.

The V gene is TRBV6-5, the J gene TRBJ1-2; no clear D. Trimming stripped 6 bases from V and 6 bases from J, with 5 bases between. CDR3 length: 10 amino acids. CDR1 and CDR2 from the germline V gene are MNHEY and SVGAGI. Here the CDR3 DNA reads TGTGCCAGCAGGGAGGATGGCTACACCTTC. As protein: CASREDGYTF.

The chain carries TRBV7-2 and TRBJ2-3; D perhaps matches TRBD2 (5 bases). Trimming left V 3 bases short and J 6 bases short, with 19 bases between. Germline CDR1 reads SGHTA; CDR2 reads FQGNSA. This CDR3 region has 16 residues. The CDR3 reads CASSLVLVRPPDTQYF. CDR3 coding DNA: TGTGCCAGCAGCTTGGTACTAGTGAGACCTCCCGATACGCAGTATTTT.

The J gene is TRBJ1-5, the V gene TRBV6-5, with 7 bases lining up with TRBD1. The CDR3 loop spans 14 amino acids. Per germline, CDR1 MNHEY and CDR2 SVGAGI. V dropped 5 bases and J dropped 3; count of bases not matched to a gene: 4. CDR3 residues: CASSPTGANQPQHF. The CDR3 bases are TGTGCCAGCAGTCCCACAGGGGCCAATCAGCCCCAGCATTTT.

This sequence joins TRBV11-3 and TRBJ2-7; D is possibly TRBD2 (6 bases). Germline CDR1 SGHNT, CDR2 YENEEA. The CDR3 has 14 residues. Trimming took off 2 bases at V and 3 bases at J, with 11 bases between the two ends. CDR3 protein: CASSLPGLGYEQYF. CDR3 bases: TGTGCCAGCAGCTTACCGGGACTCGGCTACGAGCAGTACTTC.

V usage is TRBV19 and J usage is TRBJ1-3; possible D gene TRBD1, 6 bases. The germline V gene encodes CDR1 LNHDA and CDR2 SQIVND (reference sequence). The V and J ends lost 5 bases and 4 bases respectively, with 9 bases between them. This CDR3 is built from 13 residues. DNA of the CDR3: TGTGCCAGTAGTCAGGGGTTAGGAAACACCATATATTTT. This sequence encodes CASSQGLGNTIYF. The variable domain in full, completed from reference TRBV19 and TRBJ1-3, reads DGGITQSPKYLFRKEGQNVTLSCEQNLNHDAMYWYRQDPGQGLRLIYYSQIVNDFQKGDIAEGYSVSREKKESFPLTVTSAQKNPTAFYLCASSQGLGNTIYFGEGSWLTVV.

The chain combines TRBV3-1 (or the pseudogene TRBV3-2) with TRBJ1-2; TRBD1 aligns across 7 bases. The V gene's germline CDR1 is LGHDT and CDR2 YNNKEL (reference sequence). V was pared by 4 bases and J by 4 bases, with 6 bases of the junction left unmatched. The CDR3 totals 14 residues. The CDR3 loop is CASSLGQLIYGYTF. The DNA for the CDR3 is TGTGCCAGCAGCCTGGGACAGCTAATCTATGGCTACACCTTC.

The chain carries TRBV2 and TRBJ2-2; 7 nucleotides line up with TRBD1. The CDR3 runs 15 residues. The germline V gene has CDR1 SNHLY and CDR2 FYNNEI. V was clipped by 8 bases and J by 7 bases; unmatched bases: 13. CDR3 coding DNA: TGTGCCAGCTGCCCGCTGGAAACAGGGGACGGGGAGCTGTTTTTT. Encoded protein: CASCPLETGDGELFF.

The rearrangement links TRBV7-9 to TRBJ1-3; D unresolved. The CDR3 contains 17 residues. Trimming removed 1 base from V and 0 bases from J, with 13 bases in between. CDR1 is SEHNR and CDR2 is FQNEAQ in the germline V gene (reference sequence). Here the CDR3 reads CASSLVGSPSSGNTIYF. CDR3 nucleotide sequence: TGTGCCAGCAGCTTAGTGGGCAGCCCTTCCTCTGGAAACACCATATATTTT.

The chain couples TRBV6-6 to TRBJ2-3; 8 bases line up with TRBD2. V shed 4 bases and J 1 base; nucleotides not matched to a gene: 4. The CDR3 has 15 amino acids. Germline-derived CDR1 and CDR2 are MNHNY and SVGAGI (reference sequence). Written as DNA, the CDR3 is TGTGCCAGCAGTTCCGGGGGGGCCGGCACAGATACGCAGTATTTT. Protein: CASSSGGAGTDTQYF.

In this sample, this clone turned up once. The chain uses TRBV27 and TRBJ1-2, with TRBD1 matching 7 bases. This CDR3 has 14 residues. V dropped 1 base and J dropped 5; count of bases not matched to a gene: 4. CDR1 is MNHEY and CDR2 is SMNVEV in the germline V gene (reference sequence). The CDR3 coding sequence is TGTGCCAGCAGTTTATTCAGGGGGTTTTATGGCTACACCTTC. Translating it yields CASSLFRGFYGYTF.